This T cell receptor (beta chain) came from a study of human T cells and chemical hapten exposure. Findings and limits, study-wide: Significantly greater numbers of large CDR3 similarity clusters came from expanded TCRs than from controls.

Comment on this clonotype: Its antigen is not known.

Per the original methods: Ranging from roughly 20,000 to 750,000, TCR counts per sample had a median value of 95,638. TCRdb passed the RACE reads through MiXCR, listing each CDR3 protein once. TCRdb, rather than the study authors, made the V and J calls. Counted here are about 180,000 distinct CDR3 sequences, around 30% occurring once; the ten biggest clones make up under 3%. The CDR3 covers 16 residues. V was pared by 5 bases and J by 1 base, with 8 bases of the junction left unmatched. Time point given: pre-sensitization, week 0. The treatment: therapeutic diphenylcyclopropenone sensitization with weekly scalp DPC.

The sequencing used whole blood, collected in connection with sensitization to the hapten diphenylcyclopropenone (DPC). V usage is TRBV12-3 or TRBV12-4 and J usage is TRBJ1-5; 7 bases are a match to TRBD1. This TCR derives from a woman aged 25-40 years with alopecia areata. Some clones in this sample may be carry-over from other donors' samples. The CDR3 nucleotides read TGTGCCAGCAGTCGCACCGGGACAGCCAGCAATCAGCCCCAGCATTTT. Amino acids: CASSRTGTASNQPQHF.